The present T cell receptor beta chain was sequenced within a study of blood T cell repertoires in COVID-19. The wider study: Sites across the United States, Italy and Spain contributed samples from acute and convalescent COVID-19. PBMCs, B-cell-depleted T cells, or T cells provided the cDNA or gDNA that made up the material.

Source study methods: Reference gene primer amplification yielded estimated nucleated cell counts. Clones were sequenced by immunoSEQ multiplex PCR, and TCRdb holds only the in-frame ones, with some missing. The V and J calls and clone size were taken over from that table, and D and trimming were inferred from the DNA. Among around 250,000 clones listed, roughly 86% were seen once. The table lists this clone with a few counts. The V gene lost 5 bases and the J gene lost 8 bases, with 7 bases spanning the gap. Germline CDR1 reads LNHDA; CDR2 reads SQIVND (reference sequence). The CDR3 consists of 12 residues.

The chain links TRBV19 to TRBJ1-6; D is unclear. This clonotype was sampled from a woman aged 70-85 years with active or convalescent COVID-19. Sequencing input: peripheral blood. For the CDR3, the DNA is TGTGCCAGTAGTCGCCGGGATTCACCCCTCCACTTT. It encodes CASSRRDSPLHF. Based on the CDR3 plus reference TRBV19 and TRBJ1-6, the full variable domain is DGGITQSPKYLFRKEGQNVTLSCEQNLNHDAMYWYRQDPGQGLRLIYYSQIVNDFQKGDIAEGYSVSREKKESFPLTVTSAQKNPTAFYLCASSRRDSPLHFGNGTRLTVT.